This TCR beta chain came from a study of CD8+ T cells in alopecia areata. Alopecia areata patients gave lesional scalp punch biopsies and peripheral blood samples. Study-level results: Among patients, TCR sharing was less clear than in mice, a difference possibly due in part to HLA diversity in the patient population. Affected scalp, especially in alopecia totalis/universalis, had a higher clonality than normal scalp did.

The CDR3 runs 14 residues. The junction had 5 bases not matched to a gene; V was cut back by 0 bases and J by 5 bases. CDR1 and CDR2 from the germline V gene are GTSNPN and SVGIG (reference sequence). Investigators isolated RNA and reverse transcribed it into cDNA to act as the sequencing template. The table came from immunoSEQ multiplex PCR; TCRdb's copy has only in-frame clones and leaves some out. The sample contains more than 95,000 clones, 41% of which appear only once. Of note for this clone: Its target is unknown.

This receptor was identified in a human donor with alopecia areata. Sequencing was carried out using CD4+ T cells sorted from blood. The chain combines TRBV30 with TRBJ2-3; 7 nucleotides agree with TRBD2. CDR3 region: CAWSVLSGGDTQYF. The CDR3 DNA reads TGTGCCTGGAGTGTACTTTCGGGGGGAGATACGCAGTATTTT.